A single sample is the source of the 14 T cell receptor beta chains below, sequenced in a study of blood T cell repertoires in COVID-19. Assay: immunoSEQ multiplex PCR; the TCRdb copy retains only in-frame clones and omits some. Here the sample spans about 180,000 clones, less than 90% being singletons. Sequencing was performed on peripheral blood. The receptors stem from a man aged 70 or older with active or convalescent COVID-19.

This clone appeared once. The J gene is TRBJ1-4, the V gene TRBV19; D unresolved. Germline CDR1 and CDR2: LNHDA and SQIVND (reference sequence). The CDR3 has 17 amino acids. V was shortened by 4 bases and J by 0 bases, with 15 bases between the two germline ends. DNA of the CDR3: TGTGCCAGTAGTACACACCCCCACACCGCAACTAATGAAAAACTGTTTTTT. It yields the protein CASSTHPHTATNEKLFF. Combining the CDR3 with reference TRBV19 and TRBJ1-4 gives the whole variable domain DGGITQSPKYLFRKEGQNVTLSCEQNLNHDAMYWYRQDPGQGLRLIYYSQIVNDFQKGDIAEGYSVSREKKESFPLTVTSAQKNPTAFYLCASSTHPHTATNEKLFFGSGTQLSVL.

The V gene is TRBV29-1, the J gene TRBJ1-4, with 9 bases aligning to TRBD1. The CDR3 length is 13 residues. The V gene end was trimmed by 4 bases and the J gene end by 8 bases; junction bases not matched to a gene: 5. CDR1 SQVTM and CDR2 ANQGSEA come from the germline V gene. CDR3 region: CSVGWTGVEKLFF. The CDR3 bases are TGCAGCGTTGGATGGACAGGGGTGGAAAAACTGTTTTTT.

This chain links TRBV19 with TRBJ1-3; TRBD1 aligns across 7 bases. From germline, CDR1 is LNHDA and CDR2 SQIVND (reference sequence). Trimming removed 9 bases from V and 1 base from J; junction bases left unmatched: 3. This CDR3 comprises 13 residues. For the CDR3, the DNA is TGTGCCAGCAGGGACAGTTCTGGAAACACCATATATTTT. It yields the protein CASRDSSGNTIYF.

V usage is TRBV5-6 and J usage is TRBJ1-2; 8 bases map to TRBD1. This CDR3 has 13 amino acids. Germline-derived CDR1 and CDR2 are SGHDT and YYEEEE. Trimming cost V 4 bases and J 7 bases; bases outside gene matches: 6. The chain's CDR3 is CASSRDRSSGYTF. The CDR3 DNA sequence: TGTGCCAGCAGCCGGGACAGGTCATCTGGCTACACCTTC.

The rearrangement joins TRBV5-1 to TRBJ2-1; 11 nucleotides line up with TRBD2. The CDR3 contains 16 residues. V lost 0 bases and J lost 3; bases outside the gene matches: 2. Germline V CDR1 and CDR2: SGHRS, YFSETQ. Here the CDR3 reads CASSLVLAGGYNEQFF. As DNA, the CDR3 is TGCGCCAGCAGCTTGGTCCTAGCGGGAGGCTACAATGAGCAGTTCTTC.

The chain combines TRBV9 with TRBJ2-5; tentatively, D is TRBD2 (5 bases). The CDR3 is made up of 13 amino acids. With 3 bases removed from V and 5 bases from J, the gap between germline ends came to 11 bases. Per the germline V gene, CDR1 is SGDLS and CDR2 is YYNGEE. The CDR3 DNA reads TGTGCCAGCAGCGCGAGGGCGGTGGAGACCCAGTACTTC. Protein: CASSARAVETQYF.

The chain carries TRBV5-1 and TRBJ1-3; 7 nucleotides line up with TRBD1. The CDR3 loop spans 15 amino acids. Looked up from germline, CDR1 is SGHRS and CDR2 is YFSETQ. V gave up 3 bases and J gave up 3 bases; unmatched junction bases: 6. CDR3 sequence (DNA): TGCGCCAGCAGCTCAACCGGGACAGATGGAAACACCATATATTTT. This codes for CASSSTGTDGNTIYF. The full variable domain, its missing parts supplied by reference TRBV5-1 and TRBJ1-3, is KAGVTQTPRYLIKTRGQQVTLSCSPISGHRSVSWYQQTPGQGLQFLFEYFSETQRNKGNFPGRFSGRQFSNSRSEMNVSTLELGDSALYLCASSSTGTDGNTIYFGEGSWLTVV.

The chain carries TRBV28 and TRBJ1-4; D perhaps matches TRBD1 (6 bases). The CDR3 loop spans 14 amino acids. The V gene's germline CDR1 is MDHEN and CDR2 SYDVKM. Trimming took off 2 bases at V and 7 bases at J, with 11 bases between the two ends. The CDR3 region is CASSLEQGPEKLFF. The CDR3 DNA follows: TGTGCCAGCAGTTTAGAACAGGGTCCTGAAAAACTGTTTTTT.

By share of the sample, this clone is medium-sized. This CDR3 is CASSLSEGRGRAYEQYF. In DNA, the CDR3 is TGTGCCAGCAGTTTATCTGAGGGGAGAGGGAGGGCCTACGAGCAGTACTTC. The chain carries TRBV28 and TRBJ2-7, with 7 bases matching TRBD2. Germline loops: CDR1 MDHEN, CDR2 SYDVKM. The CDR3 extends over 17 amino acids. Trimming removed 1 base from V and 2 bases from J; junction bases left unmatched: 11.

The rearrangement uses TRBV4-3 and TRBJ2-2, with 11 bases fitting TRBD1. This CDR3 has 18 residues. J lost 6 bases, V lost 0 bases, and 9 bases had no gene match. CDR1 and CDR2 (germline): LGHNA, YSLEER. CDR3 DNA sequence: TGCGCCAGCAGCCAAGAGGGAGGACAGGGGGCGGGCGCCGGGGAGCTGTTTTTT. This encodes CASSQEGGQGAGAGELFF.

This clone has a single count. The rearrangement joins TRBV7-9 to TRBJ1-5, with 8 positions matching TRBD1. The CDR3 spans 15 residues. V lost 2 bases to trimming and J lost 5 bases; unmatched junction nucleotides: 5. Germline lookup yields CDR1 SEHNR and CDR2 FQNEAQ (reference sequence). CDR3 residues: CASSLSGGSDQPQHF. The CDR3 DNA sequence: TGTGCCAGCAGCTTATCAGGGGGCAGCGATCAGCCCCAGCATTTT.

Many counts were recorded for this clone. The chain joins TRBV7-8 to TRBJ1-4; D is possibly TRBD1 (5 bases). The V and J ends lost 7 bases and 11 bases respectively, with 20 bases between them. From germline, CDR1 is SGHVS and CDR2 FQNEAQ. CDR3 length: 14 amino acids. CDR3: CASTLRFQGGKLFF. CDR3 bases: TGTGCCAGCACCCTTAGGTTTCAGGGTGGCAAACTGTTTTTT.

V gene TRBV18 combines with J gene TRBJ2-1, with a possible D match to TRBD2 (6 bases). V gave up 3 bases and J gave up 9 bases, with 12 bases separating them. CDR3 size: 13 residues. Germline values: CDR1 KGHSH, CDR2 LQKENI. The chain's CDR3 is CASSPPGVSEQFF. CDR3 DNA sequence: TGTGCCAGCTCACCCCCGGGGGTAAGTGAGCAGTTCTTC.

The CDR3 DNA sequence: TGCAGCGCCCAACGGGGGGGGGCACGCGAGCAGTACTTC. Translated: CSAQRGGAREQYF. The V gene is TRBV29-1, the J gene TRBJ2-7; TRBD2 matches 8 bases. The CDR3 length is 13 residues. V lost 7 bases, J lost 6 bases, and 11 bases stayed unmatched. CDR1 is SQVTM, CDR2 ANQGSEA, per germline.